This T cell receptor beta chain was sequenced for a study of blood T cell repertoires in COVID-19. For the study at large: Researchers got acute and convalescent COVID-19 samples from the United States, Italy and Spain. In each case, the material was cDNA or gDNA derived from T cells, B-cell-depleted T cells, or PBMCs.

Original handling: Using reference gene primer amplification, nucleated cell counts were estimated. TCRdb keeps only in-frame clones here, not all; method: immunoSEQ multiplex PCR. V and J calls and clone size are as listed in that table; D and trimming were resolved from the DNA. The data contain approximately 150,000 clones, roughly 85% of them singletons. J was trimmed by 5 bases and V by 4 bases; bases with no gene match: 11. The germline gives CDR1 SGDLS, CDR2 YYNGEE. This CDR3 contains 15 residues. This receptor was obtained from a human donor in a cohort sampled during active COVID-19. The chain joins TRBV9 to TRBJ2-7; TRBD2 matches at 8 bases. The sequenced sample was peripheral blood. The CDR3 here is CASSSSSGSPNEQYF. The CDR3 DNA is TGTGCCAGCAGCTCCTCGAGCGGGAGTCCCAACGAGCAGTACTTC.